This passage covers 2 T cell receptor beta chains from one sample sequenced in a study of T-cell reconstitution after alpha-beta-depleted transplantation in children. Preparation of the TCRbeta library used unique molecular identifiers. One entry per CDR3 protein, called by TCRdb with MiXCR from the PCR reads. This sample has hundreds of thousands of distinct CDR3 sequences, with roughly an eighth found just once. This specimen was PBMCs from the stem cell graft donor, taken from the stem cell graft. Receptors were obtained from a human donor who donated a stem cell graft to a child with combined immunodeficiency.

The chain employs TRBV5-1 and TRBJ1-2; 9 nucleotides agree with TRBD1. The CDR3 runs 16 residues. After removal of 6 bases from V and 7 bases from J, the junction contained 16 bases not matched to a gene. Germline V gene lookup returns CDR1 SGHRS and CDR2 YFSETQ. The CDR3: CASTLIPGQGSGGYTF. The DNA for the CDR3 is TGCGCCAGCACCCTAATCCCGGGACAGGGATCTGGTGGCTACACCTTC. The entire variable domain, with the rest obtained from reference TRBV5-1 and TRBJ1-2, is as follows: KAGVTQTPRYLIKTRGQQVTLSCSPISGHRSVSWYQQTPGQGLQFLFEYFSETQRNKGNFPGRFSGRQFSNSRSEMNVSTLELGDSALYLCASTLIPGQGSGGYTFGSGTRLTVV.

This clonotype came up many times. The rearrangement joins TRBV12-3 or TRBV12-4 to TRBJ2-7; 8 bases are a match to TRBD1. The CDR3 length is 13 residues. Trimming cost V 3 bases and J 5 bases; bases outside gene matches: 3. CDR3 sequence (DNA): TGTGCCAGCAGTTTGGACAGGGCCCACGAGCAGTACTTC. It translates to CASSLDRAHEQYF.